Listed below are T cell receptor beta chains from one sample, sequenced in a study of blood T cell repertoires in COVID-19. Method: immunoSEQ multiplex PCR; TCRdb's copy keeps in-frame clones and lacks some. The table lists about 220,000 clones, 84% of them singletons. Sequenced input: peripheral blood. The receptors shown here come from a woman aged 55-70 years who had recovered from COVID-19. Both conserved end residues are part of each CDR3. Fields, in order: D gene, V gene, J gene, CDR3 DNA, CDR3 protein. A D gene is named only where the DNA matches it firmly.

TRBD1	TRBV18	TRBJ1-2	TGTGCCAGCTCACCAACTTCCGGGACAGGTGACGTCTACACCTTC	CASSPTSGTGDVYTF
TRBD2	TRBV19	TRBJ2-3	TGTGCAGCCGGGACTAGCCCTAGAGGGATAGATACGCAGTATTTT	CAAGTSPRGIDTQYF
-	TRBV10-3	TRBJ2-5	TGTGCCATCAGAACAGAAGAGACCCAGTACTTC	CAIRTEETQYF
TRBD2	TRBV19	TRBJ2-3	TGTGCCAGTAGCGGGACTAGCGGGGGGTTTAGCGCAGATACGCAGTATTTT	CASSGTSGGFSADTQYF
TRBD2	TRBV5-1	TRBJ2-3	TGCGCCAGCAGCTTGGAACCCCGGGGGACTATCACAGATACGCAGTATTTT	CASSLEPRGTITDTQYF
TRBD1	TRBV5-1	TRBJ2-7	TGCGCCAGCAGCCCGAGACCGGGACAGGGGGTTTTCTACGAGCAGTACTTC	CASSPRPGQGVFYEQYF
-	TRBV7-2	TRBJ2-3	TGTGCCAGCAGCCCCCTAGGTAGCACAGATACGCAGTATTTT	CASSPLGSTDTQYF
-	TRBV4-3	TRBJ1-2	TGCGCCAGCAGCCAAGAATTCGCAGGGAACTATGGCTACACCTTC	CASSQEFAGNYGYTF
TRBD2	TRBV4-1	TRBJ2-5	TGCGCCAGCAGCCCCAGACTAGCGGGGGGCCAAGAGACCCAGTACTTC	CASSPRLAGGQETQYF
TRBD1	TRBV7-9	TRBJ2-7	TGTGCCAGCAGCTCTGACAGGGGACGGTACGAGCAGTACTTC	CASSSDRGRYEQYF
TRBD2	TRBV3-1/TRBV3-2	TRBJ2-1	TGTGCCAGCAGCACGAGGACTAGCCTGGAGCAGTTCTTC	CASSTRTSLEQFF